This T cell receptor beta chain was identified during a study of CXCR3-negative and CXCR3-positive naive CD8 T cells. This CDR3 contains 16 residues. The germline gives CDR1 MDHEN, CDR2 SYDVKM. Every subset of CD8+ T cells was sorted in triplicate at 300,000 cells each. TRB cDNA was prepared as libraries by UMI-labeled 5' RACE. After re-calling the 5' RACE reads, TCRdb lists one entry per CDR3 protein, DNA absent. This sample contains 45,000 or so distinct CDR3 sequences. The J gene is TRBJ1-1, the V gene TRBV28; there is no DNA to check the TCRdb D call of TRBD1. The clonotype comes from a human donor in good health. Some clones in this sample may be carry-over from other donors' samples. Sequenced sample: memory CD8+ T cells from blood. The CDR3: CASSWQHGEILPEAFF.